This entry describes one T cell receptor (beta chain). Its binding antigen is unknown. No much larger clone exists at a distance of one base, and base qualities are not known. Libraries were built with the immunoSEQ multiplex PCR assay. Drawn from immuneACCESS, this table holds only the in-frame rearrangements with V and J called that TCRdb kept. Clones are partly lost; checked studies trace under half to an unresolved V gene and leave the rest unexplained. Counted in this sample were around 190,000 clones; around nine tenths of them appeared once. The ten largest clones take up roughly 1.5% of the sample. These data originate in a study of control samples from healthy donors and cancer patients (dated by TCRdb to 2020 to 2021). Inclusive of the bounding cysteine and phenylalanine, the CDR3 is 13 residues long. Only CDR3 DNA remains: 39 bases, in frame from the first base. Cut back by 3 bases and 2 bases, the V and J ends lie 8 bases apart. From the germline V gene (reference sequence), CDR1 is DFQATT and CDR2 is SNEGSKA.

Here the chain combines TRBV20-1 and TRBJ2-1, with no D gene named confidently. The TCR comes from a young man in good health. Sequencing input: blood. The nucleotides are TGCAGTGCTAGTTCCGGAGCCTACAATGAGCAGTTCTTC. It is translated as CSASSGAYNEQFF.